The 4 T cell receptor beta chains in this list originate from one sample, sequenced in a study of tumor-infiltrating lymphocytes in primary liver carcinoma. TCR beta cDNA was prepared out of roughly 0.5 ug total RNA by means of a constant-region primer. Libraries of TCR beta came from three nested multiplex PCR rounds with slightly modified ARM-PCR. The first two PCR rounds, approximately 10 cycles each, used TRBV1-TRBV30 forward primers and a C-beta reverse primer. TCRdb itself ran the multiplex PCR reads through MiXCR, one entry per CDR3 protein. The sample lists about 200,000 distinct CDR3 sequences; around four fifths were seen once. It was from approximately 20-30 mg of unsorted bulk tissue that RNA and DNA were co-extracted. Sequencing used tumor tissue from primary liver carcinoma. All receptors derive from a man aged 35 to 55 with primary liver carcinoma and hepatitis B virus infection.

V gene TRBV29-1 combines with J gene TRBJ2-5; TRBD1 matches at 8 bases. Germline values: CDR1 SQVTM, CDR2 ANQGSEA. The V gene end was trimmed by 4 bases and the J gene end by 4 bases; junction bases not matched to a gene: 8. CDR3 length: 14 amino acids. Here the CDR3 DNA reads TGCAGCGTTGGCAAAGGACAGGGCCGAGAGACCCAGTACTTC. Protein product: CSVGKGQGRETQYF.

To note about this clonotype: Likely a read error: the CDR3 ends without its conserved phenylalanine or tryptophan. The chain recombines TRBV6-1 with TRBJ1-2; D unclear. Germline V gene data show CDR1 as MNHNS and CDR2 as SASEGT. The CDR3 spans 13 residues. The CDR3 DNA reads TGTGCCATCAGTGAACTTCCAAACTATGGCTACACCCTC. This sequence encodes CAISELPNYGYTL.

This chain links TRBV29-1 with TRBJ2-4; D remains ambiguous. V shed 0 bases and J shed 1 base, with 10 bases lying between them. The germline gives CDR1 SQVTM, CDR2 ANQGSEA. The CDR3 runs to 15 residues. The DNA of the CDR3 is TGCAGCGTTGAAGATACCAGGACGGCCAAAAACATTCAGTACTTC. Residues: CSVEDTRTAKNIQYF.

This clonotype was seen more than once but under ten times. The gene calls are TRBV5-1 and TRBJ1-1; D not certain. The CDR3 loop spans 14 amino acids. Trimming shortened V by 4 bases and J by 3 bases, and 13 bases separated the two germline ends. CDR1 SGHRS and CDR2 YFSETQ come from the germline V gene. The CDR3 sequence is CASSAAGVYTEAFF. DNA for the CDR3: TGCGCCAGCAGCGCCGCCGGTGTGTACACTGAAGCTTTCTTT.